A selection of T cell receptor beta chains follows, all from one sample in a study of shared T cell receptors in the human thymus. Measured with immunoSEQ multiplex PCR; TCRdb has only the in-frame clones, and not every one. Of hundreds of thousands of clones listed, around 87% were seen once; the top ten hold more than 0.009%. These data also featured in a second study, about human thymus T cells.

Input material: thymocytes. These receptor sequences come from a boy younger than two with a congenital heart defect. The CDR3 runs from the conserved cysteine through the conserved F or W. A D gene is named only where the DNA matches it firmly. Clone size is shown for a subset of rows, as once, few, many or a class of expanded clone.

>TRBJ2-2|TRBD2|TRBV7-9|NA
CASRARPSGGKDGELFF
TGTGCCAGCAGAGCCCGCCCTAGCGGGGGGAAAGACGGGGAGCTGTTTTTT
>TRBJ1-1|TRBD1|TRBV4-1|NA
CASSQKIGPDREMDTEAFF
TGCGCCAGCAGCCAAAAAATAGGCCCAGACAGGGAGATGGACACTGAAGCTTTCTTT
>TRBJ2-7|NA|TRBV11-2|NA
CASSWDNYEQYF
TGTGCCAGCAGCTGGGACAACTACGAGCAGTACTTC
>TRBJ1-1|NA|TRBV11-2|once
CASSLGGDTEAFF
TGTGCCAGCAGCTTGGGAGGGGACACTGAAGCTTTCTTT
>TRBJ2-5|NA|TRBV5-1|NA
CASSSYQETQYF
TGCGCCAGCAGCTCGTACCAAGAGACCCAGTACTTC
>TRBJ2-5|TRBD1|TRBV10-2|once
CATIRRDRGETQYF
TGCGCCACCATTAGGCGAGACAGGGGAGAGACCCAGTACTTC
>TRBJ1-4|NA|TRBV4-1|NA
CASSQEVFEAPNEKLFF
TGCGCCAGCAGCCAAGAAGTGTTTGAGGCGCCTAATGAAAAACTGTTTTTT
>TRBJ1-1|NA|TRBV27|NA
CASSLFGGTMAEAFF
TGTGCCAGCAGTTTATTCGGGGGGACGATGGCTGAAGCTTTCTTT
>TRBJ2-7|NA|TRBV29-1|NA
CSVRDRSTYEQYF
TGCAGCGTCCGCGACAGGTCAACCTACGAGCAGTACTTC
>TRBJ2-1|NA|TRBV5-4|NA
CASSYPTGEQFF
TGTGCCAGCAGCTATCCCACAGGTGAGCAGTTCTTC
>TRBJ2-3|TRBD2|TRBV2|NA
CASLAGGDPDTQYF
TGTGCCAGCTTAGCGGGAGGGGACCCAGATACGCAGTATTTT
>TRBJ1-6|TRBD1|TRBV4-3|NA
CASSQGDGQAFFSPLHF
TGCGCCAGCAGCCAAGGCGATGGACAGGCGTTCTTTTCACCCCTCCACTTT
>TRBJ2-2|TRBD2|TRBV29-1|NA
CSVDGLAGELFF
TGCAGCGTTGATGGACTAGCGGGGGAGCTGTTTTTT
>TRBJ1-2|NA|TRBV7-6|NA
CASSQGRRGRHDGYTF
TGTGCCAGCAGCCAAGGGCGCAGGGGACGCCATGATGGCTACACCTTC
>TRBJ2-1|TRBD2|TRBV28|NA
CASSSTSGFQFF
TGTGCCAGCAGTTCGACTAGCGGGTTTCAGTTCTTC
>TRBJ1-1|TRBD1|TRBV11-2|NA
CASSADRVNTEAFF
TGTGCCAGCAGTGCCGACAGGGTGAACACTGAAGCTTTCTTT
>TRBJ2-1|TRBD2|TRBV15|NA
CATSRVWTSNDEQFF
TGTGCCACCAGCAGAGTTTGGACTAGCAACGATGAGCAGTTCTTC
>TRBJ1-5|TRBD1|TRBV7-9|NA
CASSLGTGEAQPQHF
TGTGCCAGCAGCTTAGGGACAGGGGAGGCTCAGCCCCAGCATTTT
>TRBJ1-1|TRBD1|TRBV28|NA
CASNPDRGRNTEAFF
TGTGCCAGCAACCCCGACAGGGGCCGGAACACTGAAGCTTTCTTT
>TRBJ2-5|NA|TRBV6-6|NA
CASLRDFQETQYF
TGTGCCAGCCTGCGGGACTTCCAAGAGACCCAGTACTTC
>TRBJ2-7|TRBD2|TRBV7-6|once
CASSPRKLAGPSYEQYF
TGTGCCAGCAGCCCCCGAAAATTAGCGGGACCGTCCTACGAGCAGTACTTC
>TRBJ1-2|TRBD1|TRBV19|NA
CASSIDSREGQTIINYGYTF
TGTGCCAGTAGTATAGATTCCCGCGAGGGACAGACAATTATTAACTATGGCTACACCTTC
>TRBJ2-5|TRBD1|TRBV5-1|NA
CASSLDPPWGQGASETQYF
TGCGCCAGCAGCTTGGACCCTCCGTGGGGTCAGGGGGCGTCAGAGACCCAGTACTTC
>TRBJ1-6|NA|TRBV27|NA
CASSLRGKNSPLHF
TGTGCCAGCAGTTTAAGGGGAAAGAATTCACCCCTCCACTTT
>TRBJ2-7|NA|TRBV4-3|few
CASSQDLVGTSYEQYF
TGCGCCAGCAGCCAAGATTTGGTTGGGACTTCCTACGAGCAGTACTTC
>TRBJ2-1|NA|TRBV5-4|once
CASSLVPPHRDYNEQFF
TGTGCCAGCAGCTTAGTTCCGCCCCACAGGGACTACAATGAGCAGTTCTTC
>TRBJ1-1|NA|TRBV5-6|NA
CASSLLNGIGTEAFF
TGTGCCAGCAGCTTGCTTAACGGGATTGGAACTGAAGCTTTCTTT
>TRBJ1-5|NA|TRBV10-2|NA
CASGGTHNQPQHF
TGCGCCAGCGGGGGGACTCACAATCAGCCCCAGCATTTT
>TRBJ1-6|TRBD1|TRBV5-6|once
CASSPRLDRDYNSPLHF
TGTGCCAGCAGCCCTCGTCTGGACAGGGACTATAATTCACCCCTCCACTTT
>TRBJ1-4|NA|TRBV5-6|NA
CASSFSGGNEKLFF
TGTGCCAGCAGCTTCTCGGGGGGAAATGAAAAACTGTTTTTT
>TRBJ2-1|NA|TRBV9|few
CASSVGGLQGEQFF
TGTGCCAGCAGCGTAGGGGGGCTACAGGGAGAGCAGTTCTTC
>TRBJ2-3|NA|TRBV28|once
CASSLEGLGEDTQYF
TGTGCCAGCAGTTTAGAGGGTTTGGGAGAAGATACGCAGTATTTT
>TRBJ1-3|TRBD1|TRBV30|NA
CAWSLTGISGNTIYF
TGTGCCTGGAGCCTGACAGGGATCTCTGGAAACACCATATATTTT
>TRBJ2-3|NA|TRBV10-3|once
CAISELGGRSDTDTQYF
TGTGCCATCAGTGAGCTCGGGGGTAGAAGCGACACAGATACGCAGTATTTT
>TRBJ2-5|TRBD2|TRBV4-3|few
CASSHGLAGRETQYF
TGCGCCAGCAGCCACGGACTAGCGGGACGAGAGACCCAGTACTTC
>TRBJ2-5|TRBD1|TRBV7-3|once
CASSVTGDQETQYF
TGTGCCAGCAGCGTAACAGGGGACCAAGAGACCCAGTACTTC
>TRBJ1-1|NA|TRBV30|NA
CAWNRADGRGPNTEAFF
TGTGCCTGGAATAGGGCGGACGGGAGGGGCCCGAACACTGAAGCTTTCTTT
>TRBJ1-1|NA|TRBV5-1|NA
CASSTDLGSPNTEAFF
TGCGCCAGCAGCACGGATTTGGGTAGCCCGAACACTGAAGCTTTCTTT
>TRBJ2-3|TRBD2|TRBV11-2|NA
CASSETSGRAGWTDTQYF
TGTGCCAGCAGCGAAACTAGCGGGAGGGCCGGATGGACAGATACGCAGTATTTT